Given below is one TCR beta chain in context. This sample was included in a study of radiation and T cells in renal cell carcinoma. The table came from immunoSEQ multiplex PCR; TCRdb's copy has only in-frame clones and leaves some out. The data hold 90,000 to 95,000 clones, with over 75% observed a single time. Time point given: baseline pretreatment blood. This sample's treatment: 15 Gy SBRT to primary tumor, nephrectomy 4 weeks later. The starting material was blood, obtained from a patient whose treatment included radiotherapy and nephrectomy. The origin of this receptor is a man aged 55 to 70 with renal cell carcinoma.

As DNA, the CDR3 is TGCGCCAGCAGTGTGGGTAGCTCCTACGAGCAGTACTTC. It translates to CASSVGSSYEQYF. V and J are TRBV10-2 and TRBJ2-7; no clear D gene. The CDR3 loop spans 13 amino acids. Germline V gene lookup returns CDR1 WSHSY and CDR2 SAAADI. V shed 4 bases and J shed 0 bases, with 7 bases lying between them.